The rows below give T cell receptor beta chains drawn from one sample of a study of blood T cell repertoires in COVID-19. Clones were sequenced by immunoSEQ multiplex PCR, and TCRdb holds only the in-frame ones, with some missing. The sample carries approximately 170,000 clones, around 86% recorded once. The sequencing sample was made of peripheral blood. These receptors were taken from a woman in her 70s with COVID-19, enrolled during active disease. Each CDR3 is given with its conserved first and last residue. A D gene is named only where the DNA matches it firmly. Clone size is shown for a subset of rows, as once, few, many or a class of expanded clone.

clone_size,j_call,d_call,v_call,cdr3_aa,cdr3_nt
-,TRBJ1-1,-,TRBV24-1,CATSDTPQQNTEAFF,TGTGCCACCAGTGATACCCCACAGCAGAACACTGAAGCTTTCTTT
-,TRBJ1-1,-,TRBV30,CAAATELEAFF,TGTGCCGCCGCGACGGAGCTTGAAGCTTTCTTT
-,TRBJ2-3,TRBD2,TRBV30,CAWSQLAGNTQYF,TGTGCCTGGAGTCAACTAGCGGGTAATACGCAGTATTTT
-,TRBJ2-1,TRBD2,TRBV7-9,CALGLAGGYEQFF,TGTGCCTTAGGGCTAGCGGGAGGTTATGAGCAGTTCTTC
-,TRBJ2-5,TRBD1,TRBV10-3,CAISGSRGQETQYF,TGTGCCATCAGTGGGAGCAGGGGGCAGGAGACCCAGTACTTC
-,TRBJ1-4,-,TRBV6-5,CASSSTFTNEKLFF,TGTGCCAGCAGCTCCACATTTACTAATGAAAAACTGTTTTTT
-,TRBJ2-1,-,TRBV28,CASSLVGFSNEQFF,TGTGCCAGCAGTTTGGTCGGTTTTTCGAATGAGCAGTTCTTC
-,TRBJ2-1,-,TRBV9,CASSVGGQVRNEQFF,TGTGCCAGCAGCGTAGGGGGCCAGGTGCGCAATGAGCAGTTCTTC
-,TRBJ2-7,TRBD1,TRBV19,CASRGQSPLYEQYF,TGTGCCAGCCGGGGACAGAGCCCTTTGTACGAGCAGTACTTC
-,TRBJ1-2,-,TRBV7-3,CASSLGLGGGYTF,TGTGCCAGCAGCTTAGGACTTGGGGGCGGCTACACCTTC
once,TRBJ2-7,-,TRBV15,CATSRVPLSYEQYF,TGTGCCACCAGCAGAGTCCCTTTATCCTACGAGCAGTACTTC
-,TRBJ1-1,-,TRBV18,CASSPAIADTEAFF,TGTGCCAGCTCACCAGCCATCGCAGACACTGAAGCTTTCTTT
-,TRBJ1-2,-,TRBV29-1,CSVDTGIGYTF,TGCAGCGTTGATACAGGGATTGGCTACACCTTC
-,TRBJ1-5,TRBD1,TRBV28,CASRSGQGDQPQHF,TGTGCCAGCAGATCTGGACAGGGTGATCAGCCCCAGCATTTT
-,TRBJ2-2,TRBD2,TRBV30,CAWKAASGSGELFF,TGTGCCTGGAAAGCTGCTAGCGGCTCCGGGGAGCTGTTTTTT
-,TRBJ1-5,-,TRBV4-2,CASSQEGFRGNSNQPQHF,TGTGCCAGCAGCCAAGAGGGGTTCAGGGGCAATAGCAATCAGCCCCAGCATTTT
-,TRBJ2-7,TRBD1,TRBV6-2/TRBV6-3,CASSAGQGSPLPYEQYF,TGTGCCAGCAGCGCGGGACAGGGTTCCCCTCTACCCTACGAGCAGTACTTC
-,TRBJ2-7,TRBD2,TRBV19,CASSILAGRGYEQYF,TGTGCCAGTAGTATTCTAGCGGGAAGAGGTTACGAGCAGTACTTC
few,TRBJ2-5,-,TRBV10-3,CAISSTRETQYF,TGTGCCATCAGCTCCACGCGAGAGACCCAGTACTTC
once,TRBJ2-4,-,TRBV10-1,CASSESGTKNIQYF,TGCGCCAGCAGTGAGTCTGGGACAAAAAACATTCAGTACTTC
-,TRBJ2-7,TRBD2,TRBV6-5,CASSWKPGLAYEQYF,TGTGCCAGCAGTTGGAAACCGGGACTAGCATACGAGCAGTACTTC
-,TRBJ2-3,TRBD1,TRBV5-1,CASSLGTEGDTQYF,TGCGCCAGCAGCCTGGGGACAGAAGGGGATACGCAGTATTTT
-,TRBJ1-6,-,TRBV6-1,CASSESGRSPLHF,TGTGCCAGCAGTGAGTCTGGGCGCTCACCCCTCCACTTT
-,TRBJ2-1,TRBD2,TRBV7-2,CASSPGGLAGGTGEQFF,TGTGCCAGCAGCCCAGGGGGACTAGCGGGAGGGACGGGTGAGCAGTTCTTC
-,TRBJ2-2,-,TRBV5-4,CASSPVAGLDTGELFF,TGTGCCAGCAGCCCGGTCGCAGGGCTTGACACCGGGGAGCTGTTTTTT
once,TRBJ1-6,-,TRBV7-9,CASSPPGRGGVTPLHF,TGTGCCAGCAGCCCCCCCGGCAGGGGTGGCGTTACACCCCTCCACTTT
-,TRBJ1-1,TRBD1,TRBV5-1,CASSAGTGMMNTEAFF,TGCGCCAGCAGCGCCGGGACAGGGATGATGAACACTGAAGCTTTCTTT
-,TRBJ2-5,-,TRBV19,CASSIQQNLETQYF,TGTGCCAGTAGTATTCAACAGAACCTGGAGACCCAGTACTTC
few,TRBJ2-7,TRBD1,TRBV5-1,CASSADRVYEQYF,TGCGCCAGCAGCGCGGACAGGGTCTACGAGCAGTACTTC
-,TRBJ2-1,-,TRBV18,CASSPKLDNEQFF,TGTGCCAGCTCACCAAAACTAGACAATGAGCAGTTCTTC
once,TRBJ1-1,-,TRBV21-1,CASSKDGDRWRGAFF,TGTGCCAGCAGCAAAGATGGGGACAGGTGGAGGGGAGCTTTCTTT
-,TRBJ1-2,TRBD1,TRBV5-8,CASSLVIGTGENYGYTF,TGTGCCAGCAGCTTGGTGATTGGGACAGGGGAGAACTATGGCTACACCTTC
-,TRBJ1-4,-,TRBV20-1,CSATGLEKLFF,TGCAGTGCTACCGGACTGGAAAAACTGTTTTTT
few,TRBJ2-1,TRBD1,TRBV19,CASSIIGTGYNEQFF,TGTGCCAGTAGTATAATCGGGACAGGATACAATGAGCAGTTCTTC
-,TRBJ2-5,-,TRBV7-2,CASSLAERAQETQYF,TGTGCCAGCAGCTTAGCCGAGCGGGCCCAAGAGACCCAGTACTTC
-,TRBJ1-1,-,TRBV2,CASSEQNTEAFF,TGTGCCAGCAGTGAACAGAACACTGAAGCTTTCTTT
-,TRBJ2-1,TRBD2,TRBV19,CASSTVGGYNEQFF,TGTGCCAGTAGTACAGTGGGAGGGTACAATGAGCAGTTCTTC
-,TRBJ2-7,TRBD1,TRBV5-1,CASSLNTGGYEQYF,TGCGCCAGCAGCTTGAATACAGGGGGCTACGAGCAGTACTTC
-,TRBJ2-7,-,TRBV5-1,CASSSSGPPTGQYF,TGCGCCAGCAGTAGTAGCGGCCCTCCTACCGGGCAGTACTTC
-,TRBJ1-2,TRBD1,TRBV5-1,CASLNQGASNYGYTF,TGCGCCAGCCTAAATCAGGGGGCGAGTAACTATGGCTACACCTTC